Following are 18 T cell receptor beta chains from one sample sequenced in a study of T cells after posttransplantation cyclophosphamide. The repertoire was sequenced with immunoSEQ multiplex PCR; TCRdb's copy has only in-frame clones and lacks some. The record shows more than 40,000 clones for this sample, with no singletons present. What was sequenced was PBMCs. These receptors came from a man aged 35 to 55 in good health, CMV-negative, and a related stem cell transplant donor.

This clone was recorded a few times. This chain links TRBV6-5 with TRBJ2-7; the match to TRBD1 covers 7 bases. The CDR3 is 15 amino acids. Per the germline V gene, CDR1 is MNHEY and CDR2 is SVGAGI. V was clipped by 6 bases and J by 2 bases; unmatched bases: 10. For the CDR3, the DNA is TGTGCCAGCAGCGATACTGCGACAGGGACCTACGAGCAGTACTTC. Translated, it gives CASSDTATGTYEQYF.

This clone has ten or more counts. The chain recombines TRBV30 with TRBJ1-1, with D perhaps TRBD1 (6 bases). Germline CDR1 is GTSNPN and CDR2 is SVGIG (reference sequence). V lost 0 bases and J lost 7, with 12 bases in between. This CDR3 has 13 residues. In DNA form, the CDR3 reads TGTGCCTGGAGTGTCGGGGGGCCTAGTGAAGCTTTCTTT. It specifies CAWSVGGPSEAFF.

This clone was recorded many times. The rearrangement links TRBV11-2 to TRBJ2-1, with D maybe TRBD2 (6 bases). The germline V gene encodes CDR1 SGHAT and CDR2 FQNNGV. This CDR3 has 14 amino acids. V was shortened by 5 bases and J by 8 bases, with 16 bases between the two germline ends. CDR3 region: CASSPFRETDEQFF. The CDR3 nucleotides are TGTGCCAGCAGCCCCTTCCGGGAGACCGATGAGCAGTTCTTC.

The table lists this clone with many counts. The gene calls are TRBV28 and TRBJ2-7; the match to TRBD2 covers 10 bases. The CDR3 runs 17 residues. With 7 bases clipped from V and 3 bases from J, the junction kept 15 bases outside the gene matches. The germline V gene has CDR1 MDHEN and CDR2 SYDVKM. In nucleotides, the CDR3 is TGTGCCAGCACTCTAGAGAGGCTAGCGGGAGTTCGCTACGAGCAGTACTTC. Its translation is CASTLERLAGVRYEQYF. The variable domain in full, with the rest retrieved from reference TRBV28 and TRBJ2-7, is DVKVTQSSRYLVKRTGEKVFLECVQDMDHENMFWYRQDPGLGLRLIYFSYDVKMKEKGDIPEGYSVSREKKERFSLILESASTNQTSMYLCASTLERLAGVRYEQYFGPGTRLTVT.

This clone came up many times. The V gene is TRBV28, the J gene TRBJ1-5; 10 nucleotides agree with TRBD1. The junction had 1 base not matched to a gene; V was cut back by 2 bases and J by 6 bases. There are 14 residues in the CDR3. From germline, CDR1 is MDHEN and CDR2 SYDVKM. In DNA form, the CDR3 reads TGTGCCAGCAGTTTAGGGACAGGGGCTCAGCCCCAGCATTTT. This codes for CASSLGTGAQPQHF.

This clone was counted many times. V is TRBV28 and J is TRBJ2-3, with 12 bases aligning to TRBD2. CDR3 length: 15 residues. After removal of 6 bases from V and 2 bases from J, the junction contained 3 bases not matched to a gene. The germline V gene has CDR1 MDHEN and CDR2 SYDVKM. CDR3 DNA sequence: TGTGCCAGCAGGCTAGCGGGAGGGGTCACAGATACGCAGTATTTT. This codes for CASRLAGGVTDTQYF.

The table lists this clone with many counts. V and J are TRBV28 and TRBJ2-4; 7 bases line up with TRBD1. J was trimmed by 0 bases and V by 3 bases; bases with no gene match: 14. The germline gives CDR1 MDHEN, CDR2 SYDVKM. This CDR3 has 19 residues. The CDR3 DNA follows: TGTGCCAGCAGTTTCCTTTATGGGACAGCGATCTTAGCCAAAAACATTCAGTACTTC. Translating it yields CASSFLYGTAILAKNIQYF.

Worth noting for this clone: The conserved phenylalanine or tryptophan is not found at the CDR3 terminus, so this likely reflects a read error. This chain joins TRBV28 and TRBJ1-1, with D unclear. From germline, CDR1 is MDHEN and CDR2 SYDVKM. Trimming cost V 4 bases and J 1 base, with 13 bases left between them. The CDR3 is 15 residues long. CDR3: CASSSRRAANTEAFS. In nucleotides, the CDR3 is TGTGCCAGCAGTTCCCGGAGGGCGGCGAACACTGAAGCTTTCTCT.

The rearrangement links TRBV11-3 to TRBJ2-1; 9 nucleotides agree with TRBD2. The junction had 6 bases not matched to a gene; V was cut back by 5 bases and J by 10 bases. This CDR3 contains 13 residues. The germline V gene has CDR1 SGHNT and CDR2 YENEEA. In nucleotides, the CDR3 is TGTGCCAGCAGCGCTTCTAGCGGGAACGAGCAGTTCTTC. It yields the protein CASSASSGNEQFF.

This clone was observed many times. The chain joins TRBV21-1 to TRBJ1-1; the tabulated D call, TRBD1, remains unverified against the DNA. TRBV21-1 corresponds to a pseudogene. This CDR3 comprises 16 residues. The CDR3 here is CASSKEANRGTVEAFF. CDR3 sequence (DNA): TGTGCCAGCAGCAAGGAAGCGAACAGGGGAACGGTTGAAGCTTTCTTT.

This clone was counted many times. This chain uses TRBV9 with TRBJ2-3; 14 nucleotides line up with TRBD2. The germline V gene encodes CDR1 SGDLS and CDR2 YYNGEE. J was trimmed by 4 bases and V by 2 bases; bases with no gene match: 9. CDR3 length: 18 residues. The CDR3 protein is CASSVVGGTSGRADTQYF. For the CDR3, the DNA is TGTGCCAGCAGCGTCGTAGGGGGGACTAGCGGGAGAGCAGATACGCAGTATTTT.

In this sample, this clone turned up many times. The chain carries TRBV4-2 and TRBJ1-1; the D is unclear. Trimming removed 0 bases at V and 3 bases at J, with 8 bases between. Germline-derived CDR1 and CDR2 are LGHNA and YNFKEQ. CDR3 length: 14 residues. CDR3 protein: CASSQEKRDTEAFF. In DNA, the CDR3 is TGTGCCAGCAGCCAAGAGAAGAGGGACACTGAAGCTTTCTTT.

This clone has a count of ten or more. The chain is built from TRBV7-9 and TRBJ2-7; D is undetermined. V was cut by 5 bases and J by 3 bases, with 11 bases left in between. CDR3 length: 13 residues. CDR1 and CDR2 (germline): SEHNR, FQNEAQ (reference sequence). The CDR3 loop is CASSLIPLYEQYF. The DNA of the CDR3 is TGTGCCAGCAGCCTAATCCCCCTCTACGAGCAGTACTTC.

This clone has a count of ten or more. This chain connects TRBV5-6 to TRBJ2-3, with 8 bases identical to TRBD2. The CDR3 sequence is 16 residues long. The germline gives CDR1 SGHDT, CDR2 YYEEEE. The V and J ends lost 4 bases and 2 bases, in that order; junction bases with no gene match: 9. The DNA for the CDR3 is TGTGCCAGCAGCCCCGGGGGTAGCGGGGTCACAGATACGCAGTATTTT. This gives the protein CASSPGGSGVTDTQYF.

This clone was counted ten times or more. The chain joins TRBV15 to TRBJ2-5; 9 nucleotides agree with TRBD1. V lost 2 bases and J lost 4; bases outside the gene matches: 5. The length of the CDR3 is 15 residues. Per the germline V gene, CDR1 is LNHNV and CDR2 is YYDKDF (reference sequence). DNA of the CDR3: TGTGCCACCAGCAGATCCACAGGGGGCAGAGAGACCCAGTACTTC. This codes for CATSRSTGGRETQYF.

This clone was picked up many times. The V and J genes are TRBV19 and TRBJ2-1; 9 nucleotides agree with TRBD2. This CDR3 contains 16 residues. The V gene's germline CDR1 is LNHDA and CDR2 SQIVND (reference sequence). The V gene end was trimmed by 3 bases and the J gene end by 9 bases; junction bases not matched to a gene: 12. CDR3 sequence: CASSIPWRGRALEQFF. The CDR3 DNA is TGTGCCAGTAGTATCCCTTGGCGCGGGAGGGCCCTTGAGCAGTTCTTC. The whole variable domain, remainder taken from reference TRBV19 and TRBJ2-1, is DGGITQSPKYLFRKEGQNVTLSCEQNLNHDAMYWYRQDPGQGLRLIYYSQIVNDFQKGDIAEGYSVSREKKESFPLTVTSAQKNPTAFYLCASSIPWRGRALEQFFGPGTRLTVL.

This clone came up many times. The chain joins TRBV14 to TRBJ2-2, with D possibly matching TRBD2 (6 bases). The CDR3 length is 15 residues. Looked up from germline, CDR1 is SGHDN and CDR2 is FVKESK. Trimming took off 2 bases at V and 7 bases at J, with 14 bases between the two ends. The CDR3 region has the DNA TGTGCCAGCAGCCAATCCCGGACCGGGGGCGGGGAGCTGTTTTTT. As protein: CASSQSRTGGGELFF.

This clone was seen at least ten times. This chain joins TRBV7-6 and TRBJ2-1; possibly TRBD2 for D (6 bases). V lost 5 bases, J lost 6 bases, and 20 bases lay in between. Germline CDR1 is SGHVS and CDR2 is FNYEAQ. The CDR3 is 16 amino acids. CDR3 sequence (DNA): TGTGCCAGCAGCCTCAGGCCTAGCGCGCTTGGCAATGAGCAGTTCTTC. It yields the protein CASSLRPSALGNEQFF.